This TCR beta chain comes out of a study of human T cells and chemical hapten exposure. Overall study: Small pooled library volume differences chiefly drove per-sample TCR yield variation.

V lost 5 bases and J lost 6; bases outside the gene matches: 17. The germline V gene has CDR1 MDHEN and CDR2 SYDVKM. This CDR3 has 18 residues. TCRdb independently ran MiXCR on the RACE reads; one entry per CDR3 protein. The top ten clones hold around 5.7% of a sample with about 82,000 distinct CDR3 sequences, under 15% of them seen once. Time point here: patch test 3, about 24 weeks after DPC sensitization. As for treatment: therapeutic diphenylcyclopropenone sensitization with weekly scalp DPC. Researchers sampled blood before each patch test went on. Alopecia patients, 18 to 70 years old and DPC-suitable, served as donors.

The genes are TRBV28 and TRBJ2-1; 9 bases fit TRBD2. The sequencing here drew on whole blood, taken in connection with sensitization to the hapten diphenylcyclopropenone (DPC). This clonotype was sampled from a woman in her 50s with alopecia areata. Some clones in this sample may be carry-over from other donors' samples. CDR3 nucleotide sequence: TGTGCCAGCAGTCTGGTTTTTGGTTTTAGCGGGAGTGGCAATGAGCAGTTCTTC. This codes for CASSLVFGFSGSGNEQFF.